A single sample gave rise to the 27 T cell receptor beta chains below, sequenced in a study of blood T cell repertoires in COVID-19. Profiling relied on immunoSEQ multiplex PCR, and the TCRdb table lists in-frame clones only, not all of them. The top ten hold over 9.5% of the sample, which has 200,000 or so clones, 80% to 90% seen once. Sequencing was carried out using peripheral blood. The origin of the receptors is a woman at least 80 years old with COVID-19, enrolled during active disease.

This chain joins TRBV27 and TRBJ1-2; 7 bases fit TRBD1. The germline V gene encodes CDR1 MNHEY and CDR2 SMNVEV (reference sequence). Trimming took 4 bases from V and 3 from J; bases not matched to a gene: 11. This CDR3 is 16 amino acids long. The CDR3 coding sequence is TGTGCCAGCAGTTCCACGCACCGGGACAGATACTATGGCTACACCTTC. Protein sequence: CASSSTHRDRYYGYTF.

This chain links TRBV7-8 with TRBJ2-5; D is possibly TRBD1 (6 bases). Germline V gives CDR1 SGHVS, CDR2 FQNEAQ. V lost 10 bases, J lost 1 base, and 19 bases lay in between. CDR3 length: 15 residues. The CDR3 DNA is TGTGCCATCGTTCCCAGGGGCGGGTTCCAAGAGACCCAGTACTTC. Translation: CAIVPRGGFQETQYF.

Concerning this clone: This sample also contains other DNA sequences that code for the same CDR3. The chain recombines TRBV7-3 with TRBJ2-1, with 8 bases aligning to TRBD1. The length of the CDR3 is 14 residues. Per the germline V gene, CDR1 is SGHTA and CDR2 is FQGTGA. Losses at the gene ends were 2 bases for V and 5 bases for J; bases not matched to a gene: 2. CDR3 in amino acids: CASSLRQGNNEQFF. The CDR3 DNA sequence: TGTGCCAGCAGCTTACGACAGGGGAACAATGAGCAGTTCTTC.

The gene calls are TRBV2 and TRBJ1-2, with D uncertain. CDR3 length: 11 amino acids. CDR1 SNHLY and CDR2 FYNNEI come from the germline V gene. V lost 2 bases to trimming and J lost 5 bases, with 3 bases between them. For the CDR3, the DNA is TGTGCCAGCAGTGAATATTATGGCTACACCTTC. It specifies CASSEYYGYTF.

The gene calls are TRBV29-1 and TRBJ1-1; the match to TRBD1 covers 7 bases. This CDR3 region has 14 residues. The V segment lost 5 bases and the J segment 4 bases; nucleotides outside the gene matches: 10. The germline V gene encodes CDR1 SQVTM and CDR2 ANQGSEA. The CDR3 coding sequence is TGCAGCGTTTCCCAAGGGGGCGTCAGCACTGAAGCTTTCTTT. Its protein product is CSVSQGGVSTEAFF. The whole variable domain, filled in from reference TRBV29-1 and TRBJ1-1, reads SAVISQKPSRDICQRGTSLTIQCQVDSQVTMMFWYRQQPGQSLTLIATANQGSEATYESGFVIDKFPISRPNLTFSTLTVSNMSPEDSSIYLCSVSQGGVSTEAFFGQGTRLTVV.

The chain carries TRBV12-5 and TRBJ2-7; a possible D gene is TRBD1 (6 bases). The CDR3 is 16 amino acids. CDR1 is LGHNT and CDR2 is FRNRAP in the germline V gene. The V end was cut by 1 base, the J end by 6 bases, with 19 bases between. CDR3 DNA: TGTGCTAGTGGTTTGGACAAGGGGGATGTCTGGGGCGAGCAGTACTTC. As protein: CASGLDKGDVWGEQYF. Variable domain in full (rest from reference TRBV12-5 and TRBJ2-7): DARVTQTPRHKVTEMGQEVTMRCQPILGHNTVFWYRQTMMQGLELLAYFRNRAPLDDSGMPKDRFSAEMPDATLATLKIQPSEPRDSAVYFCASGLDKGDVWGEQYFGPGTRLTVT.

The chain has TRBV6-5 and TRBJ1-6; TRBD1 matches at 9 bases. The germline gives CDR1 MNHEY, CDR2 SVGAGI. The CDR3 consists of 14 residues. Trimming removed 7 bases from V and 7 bases from J; junction bases left unmatched: 5. This CDR3 is CASTRDRENSPLHF. In DNA form, the CDR3 reads TGTGCCAGCACCCGGGACAGGGAGAATTCACCCCTCCACTTT.

A single count supports this clone. The J gene is TRBJ2-7, the V gene TRBV28; D unclear. The germline V gene has CDR1 MDHEN and CDR2 SYDVKM. CDR3 size: 12 residues. The V gene lost 1 base and the J gene lost 6 bases, with 7 bases spanning the gap. CDR3 amino acids: CASSLSYREQYV. The CDR3 coding sequence is TGTGCCAGCAGTTTATCCTATCGCGAGCAGTACGTC.

The CDR3 sequence: CAISESQGVGNTEAFF. In nucleotides, the CDR3 is TGTGCCATCAGTGAGTCTCAGGGGGTGGGGAACACTGAAGCTTTCTTT. The chain recombines TRBV10-3 with TRBJ1-1; 7 bases map to TRBD1. The trim removed 0 bases at V and 1 base at J, leaving 5 bases unmatched. The CDR3 has 16 amino acids. Germline V gives CDR1 ENHRY, CDR2 SYGVKD.

This clone showed up just a few times. J is TRBJ1-2 and V is TRBV6-2 or TRBV6-3; 7 bases are shared with TRBD1. CDR1 is MNHEY, CDR2 SVGEGT, per germline. CDR3 size: 12 residues. After removal of 5 bases from V and 7 bases from J, the junction contained 4 bases not matched to a gene. The CDR3, as DNA: TGTGCCAGCAGTGTCGACAGGGCTGGCTACACCTTC. Translating gives CASSVDRAGYTF.

The rearrangement uses TRBV28 and TRBJ2-3, with 8 nucleotides matching TRBD2. V gave up 4 bases and J gave up 0 bases; unmatched junction bases: 3. CDR3 length: 15 amino acids. Germline V gives CDR1 MDHEN, CDR2 SYDVKM. CDR3 protein: CASSSGTSSTDTQYF. In nucleotides, the CDR3 is TGTGCCAGCAGTTCCGGGACTAGTAGCACAGATACGCAGTATTTT. Based on the CDR3 plus reference TRBV28 and TRBJ2-3, the full variable domain is DVKVTQSSRYLVKRTGEKVFLECVQDMDHENMFWYRQDPGLGLRLIYFSYDVKMKEKGDIPEGYSVSREKKERFSLILESASTNQTSMYLCASSSGTSSTDTQYFGPGTRLTVL.

The chain links TRBV5-3 to TRBJ2-4, with unresolved D. TRBV5-3 is sorted into the ORF group, with uncertain function. V was pared by 1 base and J by 0 bases, with 5 bases between. The CDR3 totals 14 residues. The CDR3 is CARSLSLAKNIQYF. The CDR3, as DNA: TGTGCCAGAAGCTTGTCCCTAGCCAAAAACATTCAGTACTTC.

This clone was picked up a small number of times. The chain has TRBV27 and TRBJ1-2, with 7 bases aligning to TRBD1. The CDR3 is 14 amino acids. V shed 10 bases, J shed 5 bases, and the junction held 13 bases outside the gene matches. Germline lookup yields CDR1 MNHEY and CDR2 SMNVEV (reference sequence). The CDR3 bases are TGTGCCACACGACCAGACAGGGCCGGGTATGGCTACACCTTC. Protein product: CATRPDRAGYGYTF.

J is TRBJ2-7 and V is TRBV13; maybe TRBD1 (6 bases). CDR3 length: 14 amino acids. The germline V gene encodes CDR1 PRHDT and CDR2 FYEKMQ (reference sequence). V lost 0 bases and J lost 4, with 10 bases in between. The DNA for the CDR3 is TGTGCCAGCAGCTTAGGCTTGGACAGATACGAGCAGTACGTC. It yields the protein CASSLGLDRYEQYV.

This clone was detected once. The chain is built from TRBV29-1 and TRBJ2-7; 8 bases are a match to TRBD2. The length of the CDR3 is 12 residues. Germline V gene lookup returns CDR1 SQVTM and CDR2 ANQGSEA. The ends lost 6 bases at V and 7 bases at J; junction bases unmatched: 8. The DNA for the CDR3 is TGCAGCGTGATAGCGGGGTTGGCAGAGCAGTACTTC. This encodes CSVIAGLAEQYF.

Only one count was recorded for this clone. V and J are TRBV6-2 or TRBV6-3 and TRBJ2-2; a weak D match, TRBD2 (6 bases). V lost 5 bases to trimming and J lost 7 bases, with 23 bases between them. The V gene's germline CDR1 is MNHEY and CDR2 SVGEGT. The CDR3 is 17 amino acids. This CDR3 reads CASSNPPGGESGGELFF. The CDR3 DNA is TGTGCCAGCAGTAACCCGCCGGGCGGGGAGTCGGGCGGGGAGCTGTTTTTT.

V is TRBV10-3 and J is TRBJ1-1; a weak D match, TRBD1 (5 bases). V was shortened by 9 bases and J by 3 bases, with 11 bases between the two germline ends. The CDR3 has 12 residues. The germline V gene encodes CDR1 ENHRY and CDR2 SYGVKD. Here the CDR3 reads CAIGQGDTEAFF. The CDR3 DNA reads TGTGCCATTGGTCAGGGTGACACTGAAGCTTTCTTT.

Here the CDR3 DNA reads TGCGCCAGCAGACAACAGGCGGCGAACACTGAAGCTTTCTTT. This codes for CASRQQAANTEAFF. This chain links TRBV5-1 with TRBJ1-1, with TRBD1 as a possible D gene (5 bases). Germline V CDR1 and CDR2: SGHRS, YFSETQ. The CDR3 contains 14 residues. Trimming took off 5 bases at V and 1 base at J, with 12 bases between the two ends.

The V gene is TRBV7-6, the J gene TRBJ1-2; 10 bases are a match to TRBD1. This CDR3 spans 19 amino acids. CDR1 and CDR2 from the germline V gene are SGHVS and FNYEAQ. J lost 2 bases, V lost 0 bases, and 12 bases had no gene match. CDR3 bases: TGTGCCAGCAGCTTAGCGACCCCGGGACAGGGGACTTTCAACTATGGCTACACCTTC. This codes for CASSLATPGQGTFNYGYTF.

CDR3 protein: CASSRTGEVTTGELFF. The CDR3 DNA is TGCGCCAGCAGTCGGACAGGGGAGGTCACCACCGGGGAGCTGTTTTTT. This sequence joins TRBV5-1 and TRBJ2-2, with TRBD1 matching over 9 bases. After removal of 5 bases from V and 4 bases from J, the junction contained 9 bases not matched to a gene. There are 16 residues in the CDR3. Germline V gene lookup returns CDR1 SGHRS and CDR2 YFSETQ.

This clone showed up just a few times. Other DNA sequences from this sample encode an identical CDR3 as well. This chain links TRBV5-1 with TRBJ2-1; no reliable D call. There are 15 residues in the CDR3. The V end lost 4 bases, the J end lost 0 bases, and 11 bases lay between the germline ends. Germline CDR1 SGHRS, CDR2 YFSETQ. The CDR3 DNA reads as TGCGCCAGCAGCAGCACTACAAGCTCCTACAATGAGCAGTTCTTC. Amino acids: CASSSTTSSYNEQFF.

V gene TRBV6-4 combines with J gene TRBJ2-2; D uncertain. This CDR3 is built from 14 residues. V lost 4 bases and J lost 7, with 13 bases in between. CDR1 is MRHNA, CDR2 SNTAGT, per germline. The CDR3 sequence: CASSVDSRGGELFF. DNA for the CDR3: TGTGCCAGCAGTGTCGACTCCCGTGGCGGGGAGCTGTTTTTT.

The rearrangement joins TRBV10-3 to TRBJ1-3, with TRBD1 as a possible D gene (6 bases). V lost 1 base and J lost 0, with 10 bases in between. Germline CDR1 is ENHRY and CDR2 is SYGVKD. The CDR3 has 16 residues. Written as DNA, the CDR3 is TGTGCCATCAGTGAGTTTGGGACACTCTCTGGAAACACCATATATTTT. As protein: CAISEFGTLSGNTIYF.

CDR3 residues: CASTPVGTGVETQYF. Written as DNA, the CDR3 is TGTGCCAGCACCCCGGTGGGGACAGGGGTTGAGACCCAGTACTTC. The chain has TRBV28 and TRBJ2-5; 10 nucleotides match TRBD1. This CDR3 comprises 15 residues. V was clipped by 7 bases and J by 5 bases; unmatched bases: 10. The germline V gene has CDR1 MDHEN and CDR2 SYDVKM.

V usage is TRBV25-1 and J usage is TRBJ1-1; D gene unclear. Germline lookup yields CDR1 MGHDK and CDR2 SYGVNS. This CDR3 is 11 amino acids long. V lost 10 bases and J lost 4, with 10 bases in between. CDR3 in DNA: TGTGCCACTCGTACTGGCACTGAAGCTTTCTTT. This codes for CATRTGTEAFF.

The V gene is TRBV27, the J gene TRBJ2-1; D is unclear. The V end was cut by 5 bases, the J end by 3 bases, with 2 bases between. The germline CDR1 and CDR2 sequences are MNHEY and SMNVEV (reference sequence). The length of the CDR3 is 11 residues. CDR3 in amino acids: CASSHYNEQFF. The DNA for the CDR3 is TGTGCCAGCAGTCACTACAATGAGCAGTTCTTC.

This rearrangement joins TRBV18 to TRBJ1-2; D is perhaps TRBD1 (5 bases). In germline, CDR1 is KGHSH, CDR2 LQKENI. V gave up 3 bases and J gave up 6 bases, with 14 bases separating them. CDR3 length equals 14 residues. The CDR3 sequence: CASSPSDMPHGYTF. Here the CDR3 DNA reads TGTGCCAGCTCACCCTCGGACATGCCTCATGGCTACACCTTC. Using reference TRBV18 and TRBJ1-2 for the parts outside the CDR3, the full variable domain is NAGVMQNPRHLVRRRGQEARLRCSPMKGHSHVYWYRQLPEEGLKFMVYLQKENIIDESGMPKERFSAEFPKEGPSILRIQQVVRGDSAAYFCASSPSDMPHGYTFGSGTRLTVV.